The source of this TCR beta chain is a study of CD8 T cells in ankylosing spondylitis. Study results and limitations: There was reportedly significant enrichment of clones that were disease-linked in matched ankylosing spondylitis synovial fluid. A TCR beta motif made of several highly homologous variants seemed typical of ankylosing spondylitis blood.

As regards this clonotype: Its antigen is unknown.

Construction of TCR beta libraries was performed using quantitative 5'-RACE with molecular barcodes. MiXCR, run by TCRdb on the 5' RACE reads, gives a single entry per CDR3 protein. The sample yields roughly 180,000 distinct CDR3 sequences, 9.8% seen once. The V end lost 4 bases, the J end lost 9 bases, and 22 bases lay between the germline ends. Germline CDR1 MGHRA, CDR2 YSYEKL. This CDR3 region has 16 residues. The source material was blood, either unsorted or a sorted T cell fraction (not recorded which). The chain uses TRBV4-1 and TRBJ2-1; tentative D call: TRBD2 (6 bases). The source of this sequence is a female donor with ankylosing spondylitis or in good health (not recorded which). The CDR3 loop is CASSLPEGRDTSEQFF. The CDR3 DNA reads TGCGCCAGCAGCCTCCCGGAGGGGCGGGATACGAGTGAGCAGTTCTTC.